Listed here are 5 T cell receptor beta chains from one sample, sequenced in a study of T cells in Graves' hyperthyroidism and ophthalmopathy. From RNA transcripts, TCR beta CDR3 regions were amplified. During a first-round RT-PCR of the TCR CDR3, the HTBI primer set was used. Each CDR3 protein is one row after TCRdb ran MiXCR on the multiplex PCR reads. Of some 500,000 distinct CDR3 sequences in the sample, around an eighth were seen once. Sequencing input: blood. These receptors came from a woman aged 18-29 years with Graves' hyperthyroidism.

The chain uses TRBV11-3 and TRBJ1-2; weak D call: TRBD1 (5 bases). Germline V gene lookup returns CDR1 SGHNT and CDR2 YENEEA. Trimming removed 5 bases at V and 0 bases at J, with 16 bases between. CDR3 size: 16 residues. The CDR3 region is CASSPEGRRANYGYTF. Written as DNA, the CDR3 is TGTGCCAGCAGCCCCGAGGGACGGAGAGCTAACTATGGCTACACCTTC.

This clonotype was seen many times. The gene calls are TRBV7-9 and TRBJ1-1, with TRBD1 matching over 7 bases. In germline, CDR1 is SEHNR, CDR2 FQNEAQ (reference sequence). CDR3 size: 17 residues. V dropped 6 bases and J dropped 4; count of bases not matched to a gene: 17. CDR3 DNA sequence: TGTGCCAGCAGTAAACGGAGACAGGGAGGGGGCGGCACTGAAGCTTTCTTT. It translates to CASSKRRQGGGGTEAFF.

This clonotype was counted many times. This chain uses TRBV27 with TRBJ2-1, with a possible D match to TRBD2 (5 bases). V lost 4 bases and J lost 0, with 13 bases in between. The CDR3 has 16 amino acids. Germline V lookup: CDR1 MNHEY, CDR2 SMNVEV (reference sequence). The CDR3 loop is CASSSPMGSSYNEQFF. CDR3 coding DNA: TGTGCCAGCAGTTCCCCCATGGGGAGCTCCTACAATGAGCAGTTCTTC.

The CDR3: CASSLGTGISYNEQFF. The CDR3 nucleotides are TGTGCCAGCAGCTTGGGGACAGGGATATCCTACAATGAGCAGTTCTTC. The rearrangement uses TRBV5-6 and TRBJ2-1, with 8 bases identical to TRBD1. The V and J ends lost 0 bases and 1 base, in that order; junction bases with no gene match: 3. Per the germline V gene, CDR1 is SGHDT and CDR2 is YYEEEE. The CDR3 sequence is 16 residues long.

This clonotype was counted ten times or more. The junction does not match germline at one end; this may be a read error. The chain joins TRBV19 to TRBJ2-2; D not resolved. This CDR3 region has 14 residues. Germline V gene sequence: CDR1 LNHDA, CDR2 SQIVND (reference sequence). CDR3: CASSIGEGTGELFF. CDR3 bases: TGTGCCAGTAGCATAGGTGAAGGAACCGGGGAGCTGTTTTTT. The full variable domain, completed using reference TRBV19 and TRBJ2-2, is DGGITQSPKYLFRKEGQNVTLSCEQNLNHDAMYWYRQDPGQGLRLIYYSQIVNDFQKGDIAEGYSVSREKKESFPLTVTSAQKNPTAFYLCASSIGEGTGELFFGEGSRLTVL.